These 8 T cell receptor beta chains were all obtained from the same sample, sequenced in a study of cytomegalovirus exposure and HLA in healthy donors. The PCR had 60 Vbeta and 13 Jbeta primers. Using immunoSEQ multiplex PCR, the repertoire was profiled, and TCRdb retains in-frame clones only, with some absent. The profile shows around 99,000 clones, nearly 70% of them singletons. The sequencing input was PBMCs. The receptors were gathered from a woman between 65 and 79 years old in good health and CMV-seropositive.

The gene calls are TRBV19 and TRBJ1-1, with D maybe TRBD1 (6 bases). Germline V gene sequence: CDR1 LNHDA, CDR2 SQIVND (reference sequence). This CDR3 region has 14 residues. Trimming removed 3 bases at V and 1 base at J, with 9 bases between. The CDR3 DNA is TGTGCCAGTAGTATCCAGGGGAGGAACACTGAAGCTTTCTTT. Residues: CASSIQGRNTEAFF.

Turning to this clone: The germline gene is not matched at one end of the junction; a read error may be the cause. The rearrangement links TRBV7-7 to TRBJ2-7, with 14 bases fitting TRBD2. CDR1 is SSHAT, CDR2 FNYEAQ, per germline (reference sequence). CDR3 length equals 15 residues. This CDR3 is CASSSGTSGGYEQYF. CDR3 DNA sequence: TGTGCTAGCAGCTCAGGGACTAGCGGGGGATACGAGCAGTACTTC.

The gene calls are TRBV7-2 and TRBJ1-1; D call uncertain. V was clipped by 2 bases and J by 3 bases, with 7 bases between them. CDR3 length: 13 residues. The germline gives CDR1 SGHTA, CDR2 FQGNSA. The CDR3 loop reads CASSLLSYTEAFF. The CDR3 coding sequence is TGTGCCAGCAGCTTACTTAGTTACACTGAAGCTTTCTTT.

CDR3 sequence (DNA): TGTGCCAGCAGCGTAGGGGTCGGGGGGACCTACGAGCAGTACTTC. Amino acids: CASSVGVGGTYEQYF. This chain links TRBV9 with TRBJ2-7; 7 bases map to TRBD2. CDR3 length: 15 residues. Losses at the gene ends were 0 bases for V and 2 bases for J; bases not matched to a gene: 5. Germline CDR1 is SGDLS and CDR2 is YYNGEE.

The gene calls are TRBV10-3 and TRBJ1-1, with TRBD1 as a possible D gene (5 bases). Germline V gene lookup returns CDR1 ENHRY and CDR2 SYGVKD. V was cut by 6 bases and J by 1 base, with 12 bases left in between. The CDR3 runs to 14 residues. CDR3 loop: CAIRIQAKNTEAFF. The CDR3 DNA follows: TGTGCCATCAGAATACAGGCGAAGAACACTGAAGCTTTCTTT.

This clone was seen once. The chain combines TRBV5-5 with TRBJ1-2, with D maybe TRBD1 (6 bases). The CDR3 is 15 residues long. V was cut by 5 bases and J by 6 bases, with 20 bases left in between. CDR1 SGHKS and CDR2 YYEKEE come from the germline V gene (reference sequence). CDR3 bases: TGTGCCAGCAGGAACCGTCAGGGGCGGTTTGATGGCTACACCTTC. It is translated as CASRNRQGRFDGYTF.

J is TRBJ1-1 and V is TRBV11-2; D gene unclear. This CDR3 spans 13 amino acids. The germline gives CDR1 SGHAT, CDR2 FQNNGV. Trimming removed 0 bases at V and 2 bases at J, with 4 bases between. CDR3 DNA: TGTGCCAGCAGCTTAGATTCAAACACTGAAGCTTTCTTT. This encodes CASSLDSNTEAFF.

This clone was observed a few times. The chain couples TRBV27 to TRBJ2-3; D might be TRBD2 (6 bases). Germline-derived CDR1 and CDR2 are MNHEY and SMNVEV (reference sequence). CDR3 length equals 15 residues. V lost 3 bases and J 4 bases, leaving 14 bases between the germline ends. The CDR3 DNA reads TGTGCCAGCAGTTTGAGGGGCGGGACGTCAGATACGCAGTATTTT. It codes for CASSLRGGTSDTQYF.